This entry is about one TCR beta chain. These data come from a study of Ad26.COV2.S vaccination and SARS-CoV-2 variants. Across the whole study: It was the COV1001 Ad26.COV2.S trial arm that included the donor.

The protocol was immunoSEQ multiplex PCR, while the TCRdb copy is restricted to in-frame clones and leaves out a portion. This repertoire shows about 680,000 clones, 89% found once; its top ten account for around 1.4%. Specified treatment: some 20 received Ad26.COV2.S at low or high dose, single or two shots; 5 received placebo; per-sample allocation not given. Day 63 after the first injection of vaccine or placebo was the sampling time. The sequenced sample was peripheral blood, obtained in a trial of Ad26.COV2.S vaccine versus placebo. This TCR was sampled from a person between 18 and 65 years old who received the Ad26.COV2.S COVID-19 vaccine or a placebo.

The CDR3 sequence is CASSQEASLSYEQYF. The CDR3 bases are TGTGCCAGCAGCCAAGAGGCTAGCCTCTCCTACGAGCAGTACTTC. The chain uses TRBV3-1 (or the pseudogene TRBV3-2) and TRBJ2-7; TRBD2 might be the D (5 bases). The germline V gene has CDR1 LGHDT and CDR2 YNNKEL (reference sequence). V was cut by 0 bases and J by 0 bases, with 9 bases left in between. This CDR3 region has 15 residues.